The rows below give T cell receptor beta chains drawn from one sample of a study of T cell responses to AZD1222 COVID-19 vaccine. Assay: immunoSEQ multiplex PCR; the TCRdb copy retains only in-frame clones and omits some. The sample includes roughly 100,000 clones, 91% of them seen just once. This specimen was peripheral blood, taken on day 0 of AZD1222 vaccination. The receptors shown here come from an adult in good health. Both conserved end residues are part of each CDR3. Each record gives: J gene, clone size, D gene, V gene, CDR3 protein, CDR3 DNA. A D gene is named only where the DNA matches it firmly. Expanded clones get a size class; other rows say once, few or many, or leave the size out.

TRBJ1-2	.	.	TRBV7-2	CASSQVYGYTF	TGTGCCAGCAGCCAAGTTTATGGCTACACCTTC
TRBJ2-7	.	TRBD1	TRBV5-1	CASSSLGQGADGQYF	TGCGCCAGCAGCTCGCTGGGACAGGGGGCTGATGGGCAGTACTTC
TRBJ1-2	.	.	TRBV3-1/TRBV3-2	CASSQDLELIGLHYGYTF	TGTGCCAGCAGCCAAGATCTGGAGTTAATAGGTCTCCACTATGGCTACACCTTC
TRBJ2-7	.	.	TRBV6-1	CASSEVATYEQYF	TGTGCCAGCAGTGAAGTGGCGACCTACGAGCAGTACTTC
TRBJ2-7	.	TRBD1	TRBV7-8	CASSPERTGRGVYEQYF	TGTGCCAGCAGCCCCGAGCGGACAGGGAGAGGGGTTTACGAGCAGTACTTC
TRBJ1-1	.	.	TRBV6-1	CASSELGVNTEAFF	TGTGCCAGCAGTGAATTAGGGGTGAACACTGAAGCTTTCTTT
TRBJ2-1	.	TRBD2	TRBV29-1	CLAGTSGPASYNEQFF	TGCCTCGCGGGGACTAGCGGGCCGGCATCCTACAATGAGCAGTTCTTC
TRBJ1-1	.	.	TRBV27	CASSLGRVTEAFF	TGTGCCAGCAGTTTAGGCAGGGTCACTGAAGCTTTCTTT
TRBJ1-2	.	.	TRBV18	CASSPGQTLTNYGYTF	TGTGCCAGCTCACCCGGTCAGACTCTTACTAACTATGGCTACACCTTC
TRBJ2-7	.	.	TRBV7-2	CASSLGGGNLYEQYF	TGTGCCAGCAGCTTAGGCGGCGGGAACCTCTACGAGCAGTACTTC
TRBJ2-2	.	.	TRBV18	CASSPRTAMTSGELFF	TGTGCCAGCTCACCAAGGACCGCGATGACCTCCGGGGAGCTGTTTTTT
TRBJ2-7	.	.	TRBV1	CTSSQAPTGLAGAEQYF	TGCACCAGCAGCCAAGCCCCCACCGGACTAGCGGGCGCTGAGCAGTACTTC
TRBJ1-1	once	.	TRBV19	CASSMREENTEAFF	TGTGCCAGTAGTATGCGGGAGGAAAACACTGAAGCTTTCTTT
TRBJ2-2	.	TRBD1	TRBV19	CASTQGANTGELFF	TGTGCCAGTACCCAGGGGGCGAACACCGGGGAGCTGTTTTTT
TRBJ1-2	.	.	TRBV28	CASSLSDYGYTF	TGTGCCAGCAGTTTATCGGACTATGGCTACACCTTC
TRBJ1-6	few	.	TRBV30	CAWSRSEGPLHF	TGTGCCTGGTCCCGAAGCGAGGGACCCCTCCACTTT
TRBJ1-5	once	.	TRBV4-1	CASSHDGGAVEPQHF	TGCGCCAGCAGTCATGACGGAGGTGCTGTTGAGCCCCAGCATTTT
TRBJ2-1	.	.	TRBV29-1	CSGGDVEQFF	TGCAGCGGGGGGGATGTTGAGCAGTTCTTC
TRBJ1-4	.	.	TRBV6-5	CASGLLGQTNEKLFF	TGTGCCAGCGGGTTGTTGGGGCAGACGAATGAAAAACTGTTTTTT
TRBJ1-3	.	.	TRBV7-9	CASSSWRGTGNTIYF	TGTGCCAGCAGCTCATGGCGGGGGACTGGAAACACCATATATTTT
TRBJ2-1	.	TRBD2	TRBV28	CASSLTYRREGRRDEQFF	TGTGCCAGCAGTTTAACTTATAGGCGGGAGGGCCGGAGGGATGAGCAGTTCTTC
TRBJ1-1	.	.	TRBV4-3	CASSQELQHGAFF	TGCGCCAGCAGCCAAGAGCTACAGCATGGAGCTTTCTTT
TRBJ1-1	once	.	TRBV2	CASSEVGTGNTEAFF	TGTGCCAGCAGTGAAGTGGGAACTGGGAACACTGAAGCTTTCTTT
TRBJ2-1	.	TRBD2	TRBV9	CASSVAVAGGDNEQFF	TGTGCCAGCAGCGTAGCCGTAGCGGGAGGTGACAATGAGCAGTTCTTC
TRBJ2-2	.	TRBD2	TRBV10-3	CAIRLAGTGELFF	TGTGCCATCCGACTAGCAGGCACCGGGGAGCTGTTTTTT
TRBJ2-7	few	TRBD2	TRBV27	CASSLSGTSGSYEQYF	TGTGCCAGCAGTTTATCGGGGACTAGCGGCTCCTACGAGCAGTACTTC
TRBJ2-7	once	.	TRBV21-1	CASSSDTYEQYF	TGTGCCAGCAGCAGTGATACCTACGAGCAGTACTTC
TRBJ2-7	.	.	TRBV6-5	CASIGGNLLEQYF	TGTGCCAGCATCGGGGGTAATTTGCTTGAGCAGTACTTC
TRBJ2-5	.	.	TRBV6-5	CASSYAGTGQETQYF	TGTGCCAGCAGTTACGCGGGAACAGGGCAAGAGACCCAGTACTTC
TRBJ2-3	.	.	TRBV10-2	CASSERGAIRTDTQYF	TGCGCCAGCAGTGAGCGGGGAGCCATCCGCACAGATACGCAGTATTTT
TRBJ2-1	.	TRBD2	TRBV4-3	CASSPSRAGDEQFF	TGCGCCAGCAGCCCCTCCCGGGCGGGGGATGAGCAGTTCTTC
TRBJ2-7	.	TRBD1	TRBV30	CAWSGRGIDEQYF	TGTGCCTGGAGTGGCAGGGGGATAGACGAGCAGTACTTC
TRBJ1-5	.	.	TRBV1	CTSSQESAPYSNQPQHF	TGCACCAGCAGCCAAGAATCGGCCCCTTATAGCAATCAGCCCCAGCATTTT
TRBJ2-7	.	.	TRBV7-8	CASSLLQNAYEQYF	TGTGCCAGCAGCTTACTACAGAATGCCTACGAGCAGTACTTC
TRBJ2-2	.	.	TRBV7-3	CASSWGGSGGELFF	TGTGCCAGCAGCTGGGGAGGCAGCGGCGGGGAGCTGTTTTTT